Sequencing of this TCR beta chain was carried out in a study of OX40 agonist ivuxolimab in advanced cancers. As for the study in general: Patients with hepatocellular carcinoma, melanoma, renal cell or head and neck cancer made up the dose-escalation patients. Age averaged around 60 years (range 23 to 79), and just over 80% were male.

Study conclusions and caveats: The specificity for antigen of the expanded peripheral T cells was not determined.

Concerning this clone itself: Its specificity is unknown.

This CDR3 spans 16 amino acids. CDR1 and CDR2 from the germline V gene are SGHRS and YFSETQ. V gave up 2 bases and J gave up 0 bases; unmatched junction bases: 6. The method was immunoSEQ multiplex PCR; TCRdb's version includes in-frame clones alone and lacks a portion of them. Found here are 63,000 or so clones, more than 80% of them singletons; the top ten hold 1.1%. The V call is TRBV5-1, the J call TRBJ1-2; TRBD1 aligns across 8 bases. The clonotype comes from an adult with an advanced solid tumor such as melanoma, head and neck, liver or kidney cancer. The sequencing used CD4+ or CD8+ T cells sorted from blood, collected in a trial of the OX40 agonist ivuxolimab. As DNA, the CDR3 is TGCGCCAGCAGCTTAACCGGACAGGGCGCTAACTATGGCTACACCTTC. Protein sequence: CASSLTGQGANYGYTF.